These 6 T cell receptor beta chains were all obtained from the same sample, sequenced in a study of T-cell reconstitution after alpha-beta-depleted transplantation in children. Unique molecular identifiers tagged the TCRbeta library. From the PCR reads, TCRdb called clonotypes with MiXCR, one entry per CDR3 protein. The sample includes over 550,000 distinct CDR3 sequences, about 10% seen only once; the top ten take 4%. Sequenced material: PBMCs from the stem cell graft donor, taken from the stem cell graft. The receptor set was obtained from a human donor who donated a stem cell graft to a child with acute myeloid leukemia.

This clonotype was picked up many times. The chain links TRBV29-1 to TRBJ2-1, with D tentatively TRBD1 (5 bases). This CDR3 is 14 amino acids long. Trimming stripped 7 bases from V and 10 bases from J, with 23 bases between. From germline, CDR1 is SQVTM and CDR2 ANQGSEA. CDR3 protein: CSAKIRTIVTEQFF. In DNA form, the CDR3 reads TGCAGCGCAAAAATCAGGACAATCGTGACGGAGCAGTTCTTC.

The chain couples TRBV10-3 to TRBJ1-1, with 7 bases aligning to TRBD1. Germline values: CDR1 ENHRY, CDR2 SYGVKD. J gave up 5 bases and V 10 bases, and 13 bases lay outside the gene matches. CDR3 length equals 14 residues. This CDR3 reads CATTPSGGATEAFF. The CDR3 nucleotides read TGTGCCACAACCCCGTCAGGGGGTGCTACTGAAGCTTTCTTT.

Only a few counts were recorded for this clonotype. The chain recombines TRBV3-1 with TRBJ1-2, with D possibly matching TRBD1 (6 bases). The germline CDR1 and CDR2 sequences are LGHDT and YNNKEL (reference sequence). CDR3 length: 14 residues. Trimming took 0 bases from V and 6 from J, leaving 11 bases between them. CDR3 sequence reads: CASSQDRGINGYTF. CDR3 coding DNA: TGTGCCAGCAGCCAAGACAGGGGAATCAATGGCTACACCTTC.

The chain links TRBV28 to TRBJ2-1; no clear D gene. The CDR3 has 16 amino acids. V was shortened by 4 bases and J by 0 bases, with 13 bases between the two germline ends. Germline V gene lookup returns CDR1 MDHEN and CDR2 SYDVKM. As DNA, the CDR3 is TGTGCCAGCAGTTCATACAGCGCCGGCTCCTACAATGAGCAGTTCTTC. This encodes CASSSYSAGSYNEQFF.

V and J are TRBV14 and TRBJ1-1; no firm D call. The V gene's germline CDR1 is SGHDN and CDR2 FVKESK. V lost 4 bases, J lost 1 base, and 19 bases lay in between. The CDR3 contains 17 residues. This CDR3 reads CASSPPIIGSWNTEAFF. In DNA, the CDR3 is TGTGCCAGCAGCCCCCCGATAATCGGAAGCTGGAACACTGAAGCTTTCTTT.

This clonotype was counted only a few times. The V gene is TRBV20-1, the J gene TRBJ2-4; TRBD2 matches 14 bases. V shed 3 bases, J shed 0 bases, and the junction held 10 bases outside the gene matches. Germline V gene data show CDR1 as DFQATT and CDR2 as SNEGSKA (reference sequence). This CDR3 has 19 residues. Written as DNA, the CDR3 is TGCAGTGCTAGTCGACGACTAGCGGGAGGGTTCTTAGCCAAAAACATTCAGTACTTC. It is translated as CSASRRLAGGFLAKNIQYF.